This entry lists 9 T cell receptor beta chains sequenced from one sample in a study of T cell responses to AZD1222 COVID-19 vaccine. The table came from immunoSEQ multiplex PCR; TCRdb's copy has only in-frame clones and leaves some out. The profile covers about 190,000 clones, with approximately 90% appearing a single time and 0.99% taken by the ten largest. The input for sequencing was peripheral blood, taken on day 0 of AZD1222 vaccination. Every receptor here comes from an adult in good health.

The rearrangement links TRBV5-5 to TRBJ1-3; the D is unclear. Between the trimmed V and J ends, which lost 1 base and 9 bases, there was a span of 11 bases. CDR1 and CDR2 from the germline V gene are SGHKS and YYEKEE (reference sequence). This CDR3 has 13 amino acids. The CDR3 DNA reads TGTGCCAGCAGCTTGACGTACCAGGCCACCATATATTTT. As protein: CASSLTYQATIYF.

This clone appeared once. The chain is built from TRBV5-6 and TRBJ1-1; D is unclear. Germline values: CDR1 SGHDT, CDR2 YYEEEE. The CDR3 is 13 amino acids. Between the trimmed V and J ends, which lost 1 base and 1 base, there was a span of 5 bases. This chain's CDR3 is CASSLYPNTEAFF. The CDR3 coding sequence is TGTGCCAGCAGCTTGTATCCGAACACTGAAGCTTTCTTT. Filled out from reference TRBV5-6 and TRBJ1-1, the complete variable domain reads DAGVTQSPTHLIKTRGQQVTLRCSPKSGHDTVSWYQQALGQGPQFIFQYYEEEERQRGNFPDRFSGHQFPNYSSELNVNALLLGDSALYLCASSLYPNTEAFFGQGTRLTVV.

The DNA for the CDR3 is TGTGCCAGCAGCTTGGCCGCAGGGGTAGTTTCACCCCTCCACTTT. This sequence encodes CASSLAAGVVSPLHF. The genes are TRBV5-5 and TRBJ1-6; possibly TRBD1 for D (6 bases). This CDR3 spans 15 amino acids. Germline CDR1 SGHKS, CDR2 YYEKEE (reference sequence). The V and J ends lost 0 bases and 9 bases respectively, with 13 bases between them.

This clone was observed a single time. The genes are TRBV2 and TRBJ2-4; tentatively, D is TRBD1 (6 bases). The ends were cut back, 4 bases at V and 0 bases at J, with 13 bases in the middle. The CDR3 extends over 16 amino acids. Germline CDR1 reads SNHLY; CDR2 reads FYNNEI. In DNA, the CDR3 is TGTGCCAGCAGTGGAACAGGGTTGGTAGCCAAAAACATTCAGTACTTC. Protein product: CASSGTGLVAKNIQYF. Drawing the rest from reference TRBV2 and TRBJ2-4, the complete variable domain is EPEVTQTPSHQVTQMGQEVILRCVPISNHLYFYWYRQILGQKVEFLVSFYNNEISEKSEIFDDQFSVERPDGSNFTLKIRSTKLEDSAMYFCASSGTGLVAKNIQYFGAGTRLSVL.

The chain joins TRBV4-2 to TRBJ2-7, with unresolved D. CDR3 size: 12 residues. Trimming pared 0 bases from V and 5 bases from J, leaving 5 bases between. Germline CDR1 is LGHNA and CDR2 is YNFKEQ. This CDR3 reads CASSQDFHEQYF. The DNA of the CDR3 is TGTGCCAGCAGCCAAGATTTCCACGAGCAGTACTTC.

The chain carries TRBV29-1 and TRBJ2-7; D is undetermined. Trimming removed 7 bases from V and 6 bases from J, with 19 bases in between. This CDR3 has 13 residues. The germline V gene has CDR1 SQVTM and CDR2 ANQGSEA. In nucleotides, the CDR3 is TGCAGCGCCACGGTATCTAAGGCTTTCGAGCAGTACTTC. Encoded protein: CSATVSKAFEQYF.

J is TRBJ1-5 and V is TRBV6-9, with TRBD1 matching 8 bases. V shed 1 base and J 1 base; nucleotides not matched to a gene: 12. Germline CDR1 MNHGY, CDR2 SVAAGI. CDR3 length: 19 residues. The CDR3 bases are TGTGCCAGCAGTTATTTGGGAGGCCCGGGACAGGTCAGCAATCAGCCCCAGCATTTT. Translation gives CASSYLGGPGQVSNQPQHF.

This chain uses TRBV2 with TRBJ2-1; D ambiguous. Germline-derived CDR1 and CDR2 are SNHLY and FYNNEI. Trimming shortened V by 2 bases and J by 9 bases, and 5 bases separated the two germline ends. The CDR3 has 11 amino acids. For the CDR3, the DNA is TGTGCCAGCAGTGAACCAGGTGAGCAGTTCTTC. Encoded protein: CASSEPGEQFF.

The rearrangement joins TRBV7-3 to TRBJ2-6, with D possibly being TRBD2 (5 bases). Germline V gene sequence: CDR1 SGHTA, CDR2 FQGTGA. CDR3 length: 17 amino acids. The V end lost 0 bases, the J end lost 0 bases, and 9 bases lay between the germline ends. The CDR3 is CASSLTPAASGANVLTF. The CDR3 nucleotides read TGTGCCAGCAGCTTAACGCCAGCGGCCTCTGGGGCCAACGTCCTGACTTTC.